This T cell receptor (beta chain) is drawn from a study of shared clonotypes between healthy human individuals. The study's findings and limits: Unshared clonotypes carried lower generation probabilities than those common to all four donors.

As concerns this clone: Its antigen is undetermined.

In the naive CD8 group, cells lacked CD45RO and were positively selected for CCR7, so terminally differentiated effector memory CD45RA+ cells were left out. Clones were read by immunoSEQ multiplex PCR, and TCRdb kept only the in-frame ones, dropping some. The sample yields around 2,100,000 clones, around 96% seen once. The CDR3 sequence is 16 residues long. CDR1 is SGDLS and CDR2 is YYNGEE in the germline V gene. V was pared by 0 bases and J by 4 bases, with 16 bases between. Sequenced material: naive CD8+ T cells sorted from blood. This clonotype originated in a man aged 18 to 30 in good health. V and J are TRBV9 and TRBJ1-1, with no clear D. The DNA for the CDR3 is TGTGCCAGCAGCGTAGGAATAGGCCACTGGGGCACTGAAGCTTTCTTT. Protein product: CASSVGIGHWGTEAFF.